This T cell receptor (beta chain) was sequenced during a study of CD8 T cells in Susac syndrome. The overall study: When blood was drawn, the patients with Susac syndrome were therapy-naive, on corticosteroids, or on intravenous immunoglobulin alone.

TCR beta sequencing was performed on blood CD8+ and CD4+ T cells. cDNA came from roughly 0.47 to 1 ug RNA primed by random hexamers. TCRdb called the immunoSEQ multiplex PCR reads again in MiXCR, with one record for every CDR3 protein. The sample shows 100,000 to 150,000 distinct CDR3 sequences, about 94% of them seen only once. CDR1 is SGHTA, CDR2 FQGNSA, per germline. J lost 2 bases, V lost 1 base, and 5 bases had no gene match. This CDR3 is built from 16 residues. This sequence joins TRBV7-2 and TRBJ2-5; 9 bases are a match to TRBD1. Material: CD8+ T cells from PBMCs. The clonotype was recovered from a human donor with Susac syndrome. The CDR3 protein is CASSLGRDREQETQYF. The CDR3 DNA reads TGTGCCAGCAGCTTAGGCCGGGACAGGGAACAAGAGACCCAGTACTTC.